These 12 T cell receptor beta chains share one sample of origin, sequenced in a study of tissue T cells after allogeneic stem cell transplantation. Here immunoSEQ multiplex PCR was the method, and the copy in TCRdb shows in-frame clones only, minus some. The top ten hold over 7.5% of the sample, which has 1,600 or so clones, around four fifths seen once. The sample here was liver tissue, taken at autopsy. The receptors stem from a male patient of 60 years or more with steroid-refractory graft-versus-host disease after an allogeneic stem cell transplant. Some of the T cells might come from the graft donor.

V usage is TRBV2 and J usage is TRBJ1-1; D gene uncertain. Trimming cost V 7 bases and J 0 bases, with 15 bases left between them. Germline V CDR1 and CDR2: SNHLY, FYNNEI. The CDR3 covers 15 residues. The CDR3 sequence: CASTPGGEMNTEAFF. In nucleotides, the CDR3 is TGTGCCAGCACCCCTGGCGGGGAAATGAACACTGAAGCTTTCTTT.

V gene TRBV7-2 combines with J gene TRBJ2-1, with 9 bases lining up with TRBD2. The CDR3 length is 14 residues. Germline trimming cut 3 bases from V and 8 bases from J; bases unmatched to any gene: 5. Germline V gene data show CDR1 as SGHTA and CDR2 as FQGNSA. Here the CDR3 reads CASSFGGGEYEQFF. The DNA for the CDR3 is TGTGCCAGCAGCTTTGGCGGGGGGGAATATGAGCAGTTCTTC. Together with reference TRBV7-2 and TRBJ2-1, the CDR3 gives the full variable domain: GAGVSQSPSNKVTEKGKDVELRCDPISGHTALYWYRQSLGQGLEFLIYFQGNSAPDKSGLPSDRFSAERTGGSVSTLTIQRTQQEDSAVYLCASSFGGGEYEQFFGPGTRLTVL.

This rearrangement joins TRBV5-1 to TRBJ1-2, with D perhaps TRBD1 (6 bases). Trimming shortened V by 4 bases and J by 8 bases, and 18 bases separated the two germline ends. The CDR3 contains 14 residues. Per the germline V gene, CDR1 is SGHRS and CDR2 is YFSETQ. The CDR3 coding sequence is TGCGCCAGCAGCCCAGGTTTTTTTAGGGGGGGCTACACCTTC. The encoded protein is CASSPGFFRGGYTF.

The CDR3 region is CASSEGTGGAETQYF. The DNA for the CDR3 is TGTGCCAGCAGTGAAGGGACAGGGGGCGCAGAGACCCAGTACTTC. The chain employs TRBV6-1 and TRBJ2-5; 11 positions agree with TRBD1. The CDR3 runs 15 residues. CDR1 MNHNS and CDR2 SASEGT come from the germline V gene. Germline trimming cut 1 base from V and 4 bases from J; bases unmatched to any gene: 2.

Only a few counts were recorded for this clone. This chain joins TRBV19 and TRBJ1-2; TRBD1 aligns across 8 bases. The CDR3 has 15 amino acids. Per germline, CDR1 LNHDA and CDR2 SQIVND (reference sequence). J was trimmed by 5 bases and V by 4 bases; bases with no gene match: 9. Here the CDR3 reads CASSTDREGIYGYTF. In nucleotides, the CDR3 is TGTGCCAGTAGTACGGACAGGGAGGGGATTTATGGCTACACCTTC.

The chain links TRBV28 to TRBJ2-1, with 10 bases aligning to TRBD2. V was clipped by 3 bases and J by 9 bases; unmatched bases: 8. This CDR3 spans 15 amino acids. Germline V gene data show CDR1 as MDHEN and CDR2 as SYDVKM. As DNA, the CDR3 is TGTGCCAGCAGTTTGTCCAGCGGGGGGGCAGGTGAGCAGTTCTTC. This sequence encodes CASSLSSGGAGEQFF.

This chain uses TRBV7-2 with TRBJ1-2, with 11 bases fitting TRBD1. V was pared by 5 bases and J by 5 bases, with 10 bases of the junction left unmatched. The CDR3 has 16 residues. Germline CDR1 and CDR2: SGHTA and FQGNSA. CDR3 sequence: CASSPIWGQGVYGYTF. The CDR3 nucleotides read TGTGCCAGCAGCCCGATATGGGGACAGGGGGTGTATGGCTACACCTTC.

A note on this clone: At the DNA level, this CDR3 is encoded by other sequences in the same sample as well. The chain employs TRBV6-4 and TRBJ2-2, with a tentative D call TRBD2 (6 bases). The CDR3 is 14 residues long. Per germline, CDR1 MRHNA and CDR2 SNTAGT. V was pared by 2 bases and J by 3 bases, with 7 bases between. Here the CDR3 reads CASSDGTDTGELFF. The CDR3 DNA follows: TGTGCCAGCAGTGACGGGACTGACACCGGGGAGCTGTTTTTT.

In its sample, this clone was seen once. V usage is TRBV11-2 and J usage is TRBJ2-5; TRBD2 might be the D (5 bases). This CDR3 has 14 residues. Trimming left V 1 base short and J 2 bases short, with 8 bases between. Germline V CDR1 and CDR2: SGHAT, FQNNGV. The CDR3 nucleotides are TGTGCCAGCAGCTTAGTCGGGGATCAAGAGACCCAGTACTTC. It specifies CASSLVGDQETQYF.

CDR3 coding DNA: TGTGCCAGCAGTATCCTGACAGGGAACAATGAAAAACTGTTTTTT. It codes for CASSILTGNNEKLFF. The chain uses TRBV6-5 and TRBJ1-4; the match to TRBD1 covers 7 bases. Trimming removed 5 bases from V and 5 bases from J; junction bases left unmatched: 8. This CDR3 is built from 15 residues. Germline CDR1 reads MNHEY; CDR2 reads SVGAGI.

This clone has only a few counts. The genes are TRBV4-3 and TRBJ1-1; D unresolved. This CDR3 contains 14 residues. V shed 0 bases and J shed 7 bases, with 12 bases lying between them. Germline V gives CDR1 LGHNA, CDR2 YSLEER. CDR3 DNA: TGCGCCAGCAGCCAAGATAAGTCGATAGGTGAAGCTTTCTTT. This sequence encodes CASSQDKSIGEAFF.

The V gene is TRBV19, the J gene TRBJ1-1, with a weak D call TRBD1 (5 bases). CDR1 LNHDA and CDR2 SQIVND come from the germline V gene (reference sequence). Trimming stripped 3 bases from V and 7 bases from J, with 15 bases between. This CDR3 contains 14 residues. CDR3 nucleotide sequence: TGTGCCAGTAGTATTGTGGGACCGACCAATGAAGCTTTCTTT. This encodes CASSIVGPTNEAFF.